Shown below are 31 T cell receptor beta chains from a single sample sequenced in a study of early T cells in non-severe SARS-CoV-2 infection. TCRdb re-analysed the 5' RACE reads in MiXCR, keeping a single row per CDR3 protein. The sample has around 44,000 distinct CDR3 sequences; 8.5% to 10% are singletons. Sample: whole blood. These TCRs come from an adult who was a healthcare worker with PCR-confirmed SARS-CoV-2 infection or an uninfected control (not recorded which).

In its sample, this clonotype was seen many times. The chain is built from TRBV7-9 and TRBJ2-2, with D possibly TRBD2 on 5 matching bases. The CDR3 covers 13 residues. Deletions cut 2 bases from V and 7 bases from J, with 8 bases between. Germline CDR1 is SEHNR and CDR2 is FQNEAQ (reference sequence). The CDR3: CASSLPRGGELFF. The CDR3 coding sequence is TGTGCCAGCAGCTTACCACGGGGCGGGGAGCTGTTTTTT.

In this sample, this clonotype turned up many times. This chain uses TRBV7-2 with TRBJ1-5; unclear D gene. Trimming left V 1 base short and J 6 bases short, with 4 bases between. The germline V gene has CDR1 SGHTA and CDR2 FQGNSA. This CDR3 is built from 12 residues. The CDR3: CASSLEPQPQHF. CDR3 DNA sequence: TGTGCCAGCAGCTTAGAACCTCAGCCCCAGCATTTT.

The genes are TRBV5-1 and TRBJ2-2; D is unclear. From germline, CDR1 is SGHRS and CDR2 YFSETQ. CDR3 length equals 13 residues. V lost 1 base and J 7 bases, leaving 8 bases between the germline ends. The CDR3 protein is CASSLSVYGELFF. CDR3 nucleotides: TGCGCCAGCAGCTTGTCTGTCTACGGGGAGCTGTTTTTT.

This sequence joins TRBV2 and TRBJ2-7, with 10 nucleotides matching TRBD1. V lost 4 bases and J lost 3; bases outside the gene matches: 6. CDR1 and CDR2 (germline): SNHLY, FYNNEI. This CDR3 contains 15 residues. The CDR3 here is CASSGGQGGNYEQYF. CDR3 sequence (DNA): TGTGCCAGCAGTGGAGGACAGGGGGGGAACTACGAGCAGTACTTC.

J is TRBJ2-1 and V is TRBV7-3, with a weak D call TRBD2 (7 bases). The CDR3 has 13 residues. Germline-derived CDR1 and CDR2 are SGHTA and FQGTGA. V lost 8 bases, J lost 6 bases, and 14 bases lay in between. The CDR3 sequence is CASSSGGLNEQFF. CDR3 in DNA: TGTGCCAGCTCCTCGGGGGGCCTCAATGAGCAGTTCTTC.

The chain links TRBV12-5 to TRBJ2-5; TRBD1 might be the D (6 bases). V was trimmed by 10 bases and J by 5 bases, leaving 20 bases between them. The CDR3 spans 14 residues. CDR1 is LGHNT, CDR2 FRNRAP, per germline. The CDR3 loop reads CAISGVSVVETQYF. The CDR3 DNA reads TGTGCTATTTCAGGGGTTTCAGTGGTGGAGACCCAGTACTTC.

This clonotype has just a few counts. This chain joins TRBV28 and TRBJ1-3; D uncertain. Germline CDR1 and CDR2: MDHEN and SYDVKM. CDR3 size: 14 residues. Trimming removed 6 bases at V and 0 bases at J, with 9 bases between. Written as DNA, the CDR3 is TGTGCCAGCAGAGGATCCTACTCTGGAAACACCATATATTTT. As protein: CASRGSYSGNTIYF.

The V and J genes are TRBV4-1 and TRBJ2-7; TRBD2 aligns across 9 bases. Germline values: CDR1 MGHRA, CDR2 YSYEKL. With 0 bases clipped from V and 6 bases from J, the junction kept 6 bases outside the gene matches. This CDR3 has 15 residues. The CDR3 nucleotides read TGCGCCAGCAGCCAAGATCAGTTAGCGGGAGCCGAGCAGTACTTC. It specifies CASSQDQLAGAEQYF.

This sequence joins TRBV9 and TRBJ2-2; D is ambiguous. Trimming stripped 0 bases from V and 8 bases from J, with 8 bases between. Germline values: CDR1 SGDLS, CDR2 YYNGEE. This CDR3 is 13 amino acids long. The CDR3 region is CASSVATAGELFF. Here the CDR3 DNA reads TGTGCCAGCAGCGTAGCGACGGCAGGGGAGCTGTTTTTT.

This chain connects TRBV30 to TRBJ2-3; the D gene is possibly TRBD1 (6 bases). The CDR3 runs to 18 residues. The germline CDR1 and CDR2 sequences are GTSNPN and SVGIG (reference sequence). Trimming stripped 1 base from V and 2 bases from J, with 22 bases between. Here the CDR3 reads CAWSDSILGDTNTDTQYF. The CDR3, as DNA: TGTGCCTGGAGTGACTCCATCCTGGGGGACACCAACACAGATACGCAGTATTTT.

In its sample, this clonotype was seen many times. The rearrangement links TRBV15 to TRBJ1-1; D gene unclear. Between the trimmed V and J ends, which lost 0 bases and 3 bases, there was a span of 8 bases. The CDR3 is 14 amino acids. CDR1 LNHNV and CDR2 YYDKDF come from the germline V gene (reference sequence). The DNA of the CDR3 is TGTGCCACCAGCAGAGACCAGGAGGACACTGAAGCTTTCTTT. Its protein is CATSRDQEDTEAFF.

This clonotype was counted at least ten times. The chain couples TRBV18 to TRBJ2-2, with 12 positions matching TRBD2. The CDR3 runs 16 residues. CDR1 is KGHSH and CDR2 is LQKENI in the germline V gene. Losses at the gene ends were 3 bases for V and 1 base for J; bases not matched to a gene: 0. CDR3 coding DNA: TGTGCCAGCTCACCGGGACTAGCGGGGAACACCGGGGAGCTGTTTTTT. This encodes CASSPGLAGNTGELFF.

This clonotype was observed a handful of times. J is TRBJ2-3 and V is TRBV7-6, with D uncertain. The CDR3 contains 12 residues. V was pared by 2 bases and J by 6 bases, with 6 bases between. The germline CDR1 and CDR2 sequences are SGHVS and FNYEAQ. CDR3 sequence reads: CASSLIADTQYF. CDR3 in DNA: TGTGCCAGCAGCTTAATAGCTGATACGCAGTATTTT. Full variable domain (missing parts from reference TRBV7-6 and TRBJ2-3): GAGVSQSPRYKVTKRGQDVALRCDPISGHVSLYWYRQALGQGPEFLTYFNYEAQQDKSGLPNDRFSAERPEGSISTLTIQRTEQRDSAMYRCASSLIADTQYFGPGTRLTVL.

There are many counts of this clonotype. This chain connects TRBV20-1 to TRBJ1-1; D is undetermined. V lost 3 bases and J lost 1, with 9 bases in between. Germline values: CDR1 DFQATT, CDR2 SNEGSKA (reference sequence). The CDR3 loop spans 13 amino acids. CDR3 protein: CSARRSENTEAFF. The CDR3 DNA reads TGCAGTGCTAGGAGGTCCGAGAACACTGAAGCTTTCTTT.

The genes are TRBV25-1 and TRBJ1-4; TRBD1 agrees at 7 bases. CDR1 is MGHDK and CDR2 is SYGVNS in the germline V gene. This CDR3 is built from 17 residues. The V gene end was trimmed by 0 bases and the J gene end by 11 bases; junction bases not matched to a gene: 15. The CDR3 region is CASSEYPRQGRAAKLFF. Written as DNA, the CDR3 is TGTGCCAGCAGTGAATACCCCCGACAGGGTCGCGCAGCGAAACTGTTTTTT.

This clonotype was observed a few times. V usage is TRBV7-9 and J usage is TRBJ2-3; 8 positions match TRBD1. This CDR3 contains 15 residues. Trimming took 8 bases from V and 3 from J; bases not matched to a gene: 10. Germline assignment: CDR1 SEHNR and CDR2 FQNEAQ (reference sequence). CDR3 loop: CASDDRDRLTDTQYF. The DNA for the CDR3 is TGTGCCAGCGACGACCGGGACAGGTTGACAGATACGCAGTATTTT. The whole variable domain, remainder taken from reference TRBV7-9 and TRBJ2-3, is DTGVSQNPRHKITKRGQNVTFRCDPISEHNRLYWYRQTLGQGPEFLTYFQNEAQLEKSRLLSDRFSAERPKGSFSTLEIQRTEQGDSAMYLCASDDRDRLTDTQYFGPGTRLTVL.

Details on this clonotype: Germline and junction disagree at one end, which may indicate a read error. The CDR3 sequence is CANSSSVGGYTF. The CDR3, as DNA: TGTGCCAACAGTTCCTCTGTGGGTGGCTACACCTTC. The V call is TRBV2, the J call TRBJ1-2; no firm D call. This CDR3 has 12 amino acids. CDR1 and CDR2 from the germline V gene are SNHLY and FYNNEI.

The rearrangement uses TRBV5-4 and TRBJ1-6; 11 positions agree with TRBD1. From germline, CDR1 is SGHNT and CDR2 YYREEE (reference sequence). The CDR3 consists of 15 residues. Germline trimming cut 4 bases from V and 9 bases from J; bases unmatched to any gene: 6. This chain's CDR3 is CASSPQGQGASPLHF. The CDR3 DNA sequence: TGTGCCAGCAGCCCTCAAGGACAGGGGGCTTCACCCCTCCACTTT.

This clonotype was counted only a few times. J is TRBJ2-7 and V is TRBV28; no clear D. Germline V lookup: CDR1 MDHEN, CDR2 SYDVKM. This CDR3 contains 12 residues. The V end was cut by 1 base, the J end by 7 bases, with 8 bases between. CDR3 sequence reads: CASSLFDEEQYF. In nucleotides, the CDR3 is TGTGCCAGCAGTTTATTCGACGAGGAGCAGTACTTC.

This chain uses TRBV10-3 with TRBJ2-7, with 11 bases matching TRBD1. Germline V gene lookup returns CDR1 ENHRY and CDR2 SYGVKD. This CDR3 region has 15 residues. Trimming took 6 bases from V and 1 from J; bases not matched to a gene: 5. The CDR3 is CAISSRDRGSYEQYF. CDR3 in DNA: TGTGCCATCAGCTCCCGGGACAGGGGGTCCTACGAGCAGTACTTC.

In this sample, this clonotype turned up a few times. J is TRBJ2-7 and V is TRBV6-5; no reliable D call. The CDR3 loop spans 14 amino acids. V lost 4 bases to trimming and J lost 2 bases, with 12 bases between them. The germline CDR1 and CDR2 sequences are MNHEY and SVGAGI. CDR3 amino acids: CASSSQDGAYEQYF. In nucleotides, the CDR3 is TGTGCCAGCAGTTCCCAAGACGGAGCCTACGAGCAGTACTTC.

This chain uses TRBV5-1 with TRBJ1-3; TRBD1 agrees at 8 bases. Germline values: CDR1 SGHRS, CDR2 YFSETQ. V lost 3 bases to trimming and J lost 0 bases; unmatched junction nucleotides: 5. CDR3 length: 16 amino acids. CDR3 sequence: CASSSGQVISGNTIYF. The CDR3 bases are TGCGCCAGCAGCTCGGGACAGGTGATCTCTGGAAACACCATATATTTT.

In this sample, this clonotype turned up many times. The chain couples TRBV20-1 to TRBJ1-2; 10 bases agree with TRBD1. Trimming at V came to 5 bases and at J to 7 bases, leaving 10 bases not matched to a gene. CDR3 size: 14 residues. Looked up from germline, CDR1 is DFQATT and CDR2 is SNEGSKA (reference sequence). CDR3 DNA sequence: TGCAGTGCTTGGGACAGGGGCGCTTTCTCTGGCTACACCTTC. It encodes CSAWDRGAFSGYTF.

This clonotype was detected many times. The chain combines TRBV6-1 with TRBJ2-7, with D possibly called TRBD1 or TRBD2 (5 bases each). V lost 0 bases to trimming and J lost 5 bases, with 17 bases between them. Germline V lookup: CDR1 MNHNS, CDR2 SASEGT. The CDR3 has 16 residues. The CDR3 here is CASSEAIGAILHEQYF. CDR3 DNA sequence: TGTGCCAGCAGTGAAGCGATCGGGGCGATACTCCACGAGCAGTACTTC.

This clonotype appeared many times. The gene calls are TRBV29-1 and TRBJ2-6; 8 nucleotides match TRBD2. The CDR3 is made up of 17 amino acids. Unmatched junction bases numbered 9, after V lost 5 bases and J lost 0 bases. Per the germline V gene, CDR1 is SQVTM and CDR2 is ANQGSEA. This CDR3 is CSVYLVGRASGANVLTF. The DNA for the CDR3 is TGCAGCGTTTATTTGGTCGGGAGGGCCTCTGGGGCCAACGTCCTGACTTTC. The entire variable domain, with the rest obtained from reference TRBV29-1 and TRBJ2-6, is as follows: SAVISQKPSRDICQRGTSLTIQCQVDSQVTMMFWYRQQPGQSLTLIATANQGSEATYESGFVIDKFPISRPNLTFSTLTVSNMSPEDSSIYLCSVYLVGRASGANVLTFGAGSRLTVL.

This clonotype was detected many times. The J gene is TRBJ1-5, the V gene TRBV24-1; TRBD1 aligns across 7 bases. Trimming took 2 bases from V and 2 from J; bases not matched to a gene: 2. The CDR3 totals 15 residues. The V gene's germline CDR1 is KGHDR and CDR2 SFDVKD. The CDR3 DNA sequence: TGTGCCACCAGTGATTCTGGGACAGGCAATCAGCCCCAGCATTTT. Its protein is CATSDSGTGNQPQHF.

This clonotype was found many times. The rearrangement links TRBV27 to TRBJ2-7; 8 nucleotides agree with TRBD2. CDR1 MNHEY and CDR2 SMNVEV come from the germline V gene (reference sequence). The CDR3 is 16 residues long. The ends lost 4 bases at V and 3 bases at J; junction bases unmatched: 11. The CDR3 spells CASSSARLAQVYEQYF. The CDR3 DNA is TGTGCCAGCAGTTCGGCACGACTAGCGCAAGTCTACGAGCAGTACTTC.

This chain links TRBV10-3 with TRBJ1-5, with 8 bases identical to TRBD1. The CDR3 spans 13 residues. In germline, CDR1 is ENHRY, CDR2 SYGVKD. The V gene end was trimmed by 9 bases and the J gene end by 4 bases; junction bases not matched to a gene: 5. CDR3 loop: CAMATGGNQPQHF. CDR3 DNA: TGTGCCATGGCCACAGGGGGTAATCAGCCCCAGCATTTT.

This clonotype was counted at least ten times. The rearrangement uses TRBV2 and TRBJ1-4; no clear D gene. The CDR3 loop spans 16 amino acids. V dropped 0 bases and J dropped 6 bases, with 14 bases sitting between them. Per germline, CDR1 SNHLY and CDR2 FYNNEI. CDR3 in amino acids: CASSEAQDIRHEKLFF. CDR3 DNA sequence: TGTGCCAGCAGTGAAGCGCAGGATATTAGACATGAAAAACTGTTTTTT.

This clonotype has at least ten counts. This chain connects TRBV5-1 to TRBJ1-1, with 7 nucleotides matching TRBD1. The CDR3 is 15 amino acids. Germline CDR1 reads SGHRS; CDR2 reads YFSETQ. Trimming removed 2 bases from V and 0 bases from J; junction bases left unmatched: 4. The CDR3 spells CASSFRQGLNTEAFF. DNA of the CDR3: TGCGCCAGCAGCTTCAGACAGGGTCTGAACACTGAAGCTTTCTTT.

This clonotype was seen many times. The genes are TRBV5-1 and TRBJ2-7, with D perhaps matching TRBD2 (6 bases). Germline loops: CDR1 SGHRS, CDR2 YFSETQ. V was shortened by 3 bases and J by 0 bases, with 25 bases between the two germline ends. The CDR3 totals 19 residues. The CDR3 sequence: CASSWDTSAAGLSSYEQYF. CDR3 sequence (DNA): TGCGCCAGCAGCTGGGATACTAGTGCGGCGGGGCTCTCCTCCTACGAGCAGTACTTC.